A single T cell receptor (beta chain) is shown here with its context. What it binds is unknown. The data are from a study of cytomegalovirus exposure and HLA in healthy donors. Across the study: Around 77 million unique TCRs from HLA-typed donors made up an early data release. Overall study findings and caveats: Associated with cytomegalovirus, according to the listing, were 164 TCR beta chains.

The length of the CDR3 is 12 residues. The V gene's germline CDR1 is SGHTS and CDR2 YDEGEE. Trimming cost V 6 bases and J 5 bases, with 9 bases left between them. The PCR was carried out with 60 Vbeta primers and 13 Jbeta primers. Libraries were prepared by immunoSEQ multiplex PCR; TCRdb keeps only in-frame clonotypes and omits some of them. The repertoire shows under 250,000 clones; the top ten hold 1.1%. This chain uses TRBV5-8 with TRBJ1-5; no clear D gene. The sample was PBMCs. This TCR was sampled from a girl aged 2 to 10 in good health and CMV-seropositive. CDR3 sequence (DNA): TGTGCCAGCACCCCTAGAGATCAGCCCCAGCATTTT. Its translation is CASTPRDQPQHF.